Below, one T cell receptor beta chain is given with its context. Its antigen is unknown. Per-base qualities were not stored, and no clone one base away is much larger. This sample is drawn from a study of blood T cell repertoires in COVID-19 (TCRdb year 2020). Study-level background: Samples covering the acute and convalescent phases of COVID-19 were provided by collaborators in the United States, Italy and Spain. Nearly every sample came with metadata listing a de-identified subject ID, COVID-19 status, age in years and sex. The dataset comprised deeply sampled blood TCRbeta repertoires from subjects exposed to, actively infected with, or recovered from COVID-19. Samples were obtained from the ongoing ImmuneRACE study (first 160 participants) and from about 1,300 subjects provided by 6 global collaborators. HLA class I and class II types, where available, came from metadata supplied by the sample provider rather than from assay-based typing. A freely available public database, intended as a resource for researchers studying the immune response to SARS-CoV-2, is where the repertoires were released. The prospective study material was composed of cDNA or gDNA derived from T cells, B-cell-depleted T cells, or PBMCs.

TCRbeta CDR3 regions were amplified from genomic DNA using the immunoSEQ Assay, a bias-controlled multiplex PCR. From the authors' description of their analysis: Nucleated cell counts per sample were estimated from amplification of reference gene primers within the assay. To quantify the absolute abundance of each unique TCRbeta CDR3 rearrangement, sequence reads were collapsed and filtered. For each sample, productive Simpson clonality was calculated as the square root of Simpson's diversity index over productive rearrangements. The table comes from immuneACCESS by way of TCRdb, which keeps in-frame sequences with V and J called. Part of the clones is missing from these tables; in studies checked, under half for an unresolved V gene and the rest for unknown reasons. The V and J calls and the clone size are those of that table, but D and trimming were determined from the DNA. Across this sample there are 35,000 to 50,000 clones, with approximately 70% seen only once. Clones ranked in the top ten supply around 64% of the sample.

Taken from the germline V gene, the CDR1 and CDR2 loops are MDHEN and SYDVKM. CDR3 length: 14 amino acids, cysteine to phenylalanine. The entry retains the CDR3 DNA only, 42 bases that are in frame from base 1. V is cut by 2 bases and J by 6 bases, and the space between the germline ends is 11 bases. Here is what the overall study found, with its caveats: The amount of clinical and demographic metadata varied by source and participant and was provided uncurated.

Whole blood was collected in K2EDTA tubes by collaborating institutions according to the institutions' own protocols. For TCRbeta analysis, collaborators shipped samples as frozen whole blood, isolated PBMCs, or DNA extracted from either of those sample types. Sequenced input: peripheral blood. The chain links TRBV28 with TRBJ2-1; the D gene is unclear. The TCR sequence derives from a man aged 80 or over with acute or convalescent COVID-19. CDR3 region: CASSLSQVSNEQFF. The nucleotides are TGTGCCAGCAGTTTAAGCCAGGTTAGCAATGAGCAGTTCTTC.